This T cell receptor (beta chain) is from a study of shared clonotypes between healthy human individuals. Study in general: Each donor's CD4 naive and CD4 memory cells filled three plates apiece, CD8 naive two, and CD8 memory one.

The data were produced by immunoSEQ multiplex PCR, yet TCRdb's version contains in-frame clones alone and is incomplete. The top ten clones hold 0.3% of a sample with 600,000 or so clones, about 98% of them seen once. On this clone itself: What it binds is not known.

Selected positively for CCR7 and CD45RO-negative, naive CD8 cells excluded terminally differentiated effector memory CD45RA+ cells. Study-wide points: Compared with memory subsets, naive subsets generally had larger estimated richness.

V was trimmed by 1 base and J by 3 bases, leaving 10 bases between them. The CDR3 loop spans 14 amino acids. From germline, CDR1 is SEHNR and CDR2 FQNEAQ (reference sequence). This TCR derives from a man aged 25-45 years in good health. The J gene is TRBJ2-7, the V gene TRBV7-9; D unresolved. What was sequenced was naive CD8+ T cells sorted from blood. This CDR3 reads CASSLVVSDYEQYF. The CDR3 nucleotides read TGTGCCAGCAGCTTAGTGGTCTCAGACTACGAGCAGTACTTC.